These 6 T cell receptor beta chains were sequenced from one sample in a study of beta chain features in type 1 diabetes. cDNA synthesis used the whole RNA isolate, giving expressed TCRB sequences. Libraries were prepared by immunoSEQ multiplex PCR; TCRdb keeps only in-frame clonotypes and omits some of them. Of a few hundred thousand clones in the sample, about 30% were seen once. The specimen was naive CD4+ T cells from blood. These receptors were taken from a man between 18 and 29 years old in good health.

The chain recombines TRBV7-2 with TRBJ2-5; 7 bases agree with TRBD1. Germline V gene sequence: CDR1 SGHTA, CDR2 FQGNSA. The J segment lost 5 bases and the V segment lost 5 bases, leaving 8 bases of the junction unmatched. The CDR3 spans 14 residues. In nucleotides, the CDR3 is TGTGCCAGCAGCCGCGACAGGGCGCGGGAGACCCAGTACTTC. As protein: CASSRDRARETQYF.

This chain joins TRBV5-1 and TRBJ2-1, with D unresolved. The germline gives CDR1 SGHRS, CDR2 YFSETQ. The CDR3 consists of 15 residues. V was shortened by 0 bases and J by 0 bases, with 7 bases between the two germline ends. In nucleotides, the CDR3 is TGCGCCAGCAGCTTGGCCCAAAACTCCTACAATGAGCAGTTCTTC. Protein: CASSLAQNSYNEQFF. The full variable domain, rest sourced from reference TRBV5-1 and TRBJ2-1, is KAGVTQTPRYLIKTRGQQVTLSCSPISGHRSVSWYQQTPGQGLQFLFEYFSETQRNKGNFPGRFSGRQFSNSRSEMNVSTLELGDSALYLCASSLAQNSYNEQFFGPGTRLTVL.

This clone was seen a handful of times. The rearrangement uses TRBV7-2 and TRBJ2-3; 8 bases agree with TRBD2. V shed 3 bases, J shed 4 bases, and the junction held 0 bases outside the gene matches. CDR1 is SGHTA and CDR2 is FQGNSA in the germline V gene. The length of the CDR3 is 13 residues. This CDR3 is CASSFGRADTQYF. The CDR3 nucleotides are TGTGCCAGCAGCTTCGGGAGGGCAGATACGCAGTATTTT.

The chain employs TRBV7-2 and TRBJ2-7, with D unclear. The germline gives CDR1 SGHTA, CDR2 FQGNSA. The CDR3 contains 14 residues. With 1 base removed from V and 3 bases from J, the gap between germline ends came to 10 bases. The CDR3 sequence is CASSLGSGIYEQYF. The DNA of the CDR3 is TGTGCCAGCAGCTTAGGGTCAGGAATCTACGAGCAGTACTTC.

The gene calls are TRBV30 and TRBJ2-5; 10 bases agree with TRBD1. CDR3 length: 12 amino acids. Germline CDR1 GTSNPN, CDR2 SVGIG (reference sequence). The V and J ends lost 5 bases and 4 bases, in that order; junction bases with no gene match: 1. This chain's CDR3 is CAWGQGGETQYF. DNA of the CDR3: TGTGCCTGGGGACAGGGGGGAGAGACCCAGTACTTC.

The chain combines TRBV21-1 with TRBJ2-7; TRBD1, the table's D call, lacks a check against the DNA. TRBV21-1 is a pseudogene segment. This CDR3 has 18 amino acids. CDR3 amino acids: CASSQPPVRQAASYEQYF. In DNA form, the CDR3 reads TGTGCCAGCAGCCAACCCCCGGTTAGACAGGCCGCCTCCTACGAGCAGTACTTC.